This TCR beta chain was sequenced in a study of T cell responses to AZD1222 COVID-19 vaccine. For this clone: The antigen is not known.

Method: immunoSEQ multiplex PCR; TCRdb's copy keeps in-frame clones and lacks some. Of 250,000 to 300,000 clones listed, 90% to 95% are singletons. V gave up 1 base and J gave up 5 bases; unmatched junction bases: 8. Germline assignment: CDR1 SNHLY and CDR2 FYNNEI. CDR3 size: 15 residues. Study-wide results and caveats: Nearly half of spike-specific TCRs reportedly target variant regions that are unmutated in the B.1.351 and B.1.1.7 variants. CD4 TCRs linked to vaccination spanned spike, dominating at 160-218 and 743-854. Researchers took repertoire samples only after the peak T cell response had come. Donor demographics were predominantly white British with a female majority; clonal diversity may be underestimated.

V is TRBV2 and J is TRBJ2-7; TRBD1 matches at 7 bases. Sequencing used peripheral blood, obtained 28 days after the second AZD1222 dose. This clonotype was sampled from an adult who received the AZD1222 COVID-19 vaccine. CDR3 sequence (DNA): TGTGCCAGCAGTGAAGACCGACAGGGATCCCACGAGCAGTACTTC. Its translation is CASSEDRQGSHEQYF.